A selection of T cell receptor beta chains follows, all from one sample in a study of T cell repertoires in ileal Crohn's disease. Only in-frame clones appear in the TCRdb table, and some are missing; sequencing was by immunoSEQ multiplex PCR. This sample has roughly 15,000 clones; roughly 78% occur once, and the top ten carry 3.5% to 5%. The source material was ileal tissue. These receptors originate from an adult with Crohn's disease. CDR3s include the opening cysteine and the closing phenylalanine or tryptophan. The D gene is left open where the match is weak. The size field is filled for only some rows; it gives once, few, many or a size class.

D	V	J	size	CDR3	DNA
-	TRBV5-4	TRBJ1-1	once	CASSLAGVPEAFF	TGTGCCAGCAGCTTGGCAGGGGTCCCCGAAGCTTTCTTT
-	TRBV11-3	TRBJ1-1	-	CASSPLAGMNTEAFF	TGTGCCAGCAGCCCCCTGGCGGGGATGAACACTGAAGCTTTCTTT
TRBD1	TRBV9	TRBJ2-1	-	CASSVGSRGHNEQFF	TGTGCCAGCAGCGTAGGCTCTAGGGGGCACAATGAGCAGTTCTTC
TRBD1	TRBV12-5	TRBJ1-5	-	CASGPLGQGGQPQHF	TGTGCTAGTGGCCCACTGGGACAGGGAGGTCAGCCCCAGCATTTT
-	TRBV11-3	TRBJ2-3	-	CASSLDRTNSADTQYF	TGTGCCAGCAGCTTAGACAGGACTAACAGCGCAGATACGCAGTATTTT
TRBD1	TRBV29-1	TRBJ2-7	-	CSVESGQPSREQYF	TGCAGCGTTGAGTCGGGACAGCCCTCTCGGGAGCAGTACTTC
-	TRBV9	TRBJ1-1	-	CASSVRDINTEAFF	TGTGCCAGCAGCGTGCGTGACATTAACACTGAAGCTTTCTTT
-	TRBV5-1	TRBJ1-3	-	CASSLDGILSGNTIYF	TGCGCCAGCAGCTTGGACGGGATCCTCTCTGGAAACACCATATATTTT
-	TRBV5-6	TRBJ1-2	-	CASSRGTANYGYTF	TGTGCCAGCAGCCGCGGGACGGCTAACTATGGCTACACCTTC
TRBD1	TRBV5-1	TRBJ1-1	-	CASSLGDRVMNTEAFF	TGCGCCAGCAGCTTGGGGGACAGGGTCATGAACACTGAAGCTTTCTTT
-	TRBV27	TRBJ1-5	-	CASSPRGGSQPQHF	TGTGCCAGCAGCCCCCGCGGGGGGAGTCAGCCCCAGCATTTT
-	TRBV11-2	TRBJ2-3	-	CASSLDAGITDTQYF	TGTGCCAGCAGCTTAGATGCGGGGATCACAGATACGCAGTATTTT
TRBD1	TRBV30	TRBJ1-5	-	CAWRGTGPSNQPQHF	TGTGCCTGGAGGGGGACAGGCCCGAGCAATCAGCCCCAGCATTTT
-	TRBV5-1	TRBJ2-5	few	CASSLVGGLNQETQYF	TGCGCCAGCAGCTTGGTCGGGGGGCTTAATCAAGAGACCCAGTACTTC
TRBD1	TRBV7-9	TRBJ2-7	-	CASSRGQGDGEQYF	TGTGCCAGCAGCCGTGGCCAGGGGGACGGCGAGCAGTACTTC
TRBD2	TRBV29-1	TRBJ2-2	few	CSAAEGGLAGGELFF	TGCAGCGCCGCGGAAGGGGGACTAGCGGGCGGGGAGCTGTTTTTT
-	TRBV4-3	TRBJ2-1	-	CASSQVGGLHNEQFF	TGCGCCAGCAGCCAAGTTGGCGGGCTGCACAATGAGCAGTTCTTC
-	TRBV6-1	TRBJ2-7	-	CASTLGGGRYEQYF	TGTGCCAGCACCTTGGGCGGGGGCCGCTACGAGCAGTACTTC
-	TRBV15	TRBJ2-1	few	CATSRDLATSEQFF	TGTGCCACCAGCAGAGATCTGGCCACTAGCGAGCAGTTCTTC
-	TRBV7-9	TRBJ1-1	once	CASSSPGPNTEAFF	TGTGCCAGCAGCTCCCCTGGCCCTAACACTGAAGCTTTCTTT
-	TRBV28	TRBJ1-6	-	CASRGQGWNSPLHF	TGTGCCAGCAGGGGTCAGGGCTGGAATTCACCCCTCCACTTT
TRBD1	TRBV5-1	TRBJ2-3	-	CASSLQGSTDTQYF	TGCGCCAGCAGCTTACAGGGGAGCACAGATACGCAGTATTTT
TRBD1	TRBV5-1	TRBJ2-7	-	CASSLGTGIHYEQYF	TGCGCCAGCAGCTTGGGGACAGGGATACACTACGAGCAGTACTTC
-	TRBV11-2	TRBJ2-3	-	CASLLSGTDTQYF	TGTGCCAGTCTCCTCTCAGGGACAGATACGCAGTATTTT
TRBD2	TRBV15	TRBJ2-1	few	CATSRDLAANEQFF	TGTGCCACCAGCAGAGATCTAGCGGCAAATGAGCAGTTCTTC
TRBD2	TRBV6-5	TRBJ2-7	-	CASSLGLASYEQYF	TGTGCCAGCAGTCTGGGACTAGCCTCATACGAGCAGTACTTC